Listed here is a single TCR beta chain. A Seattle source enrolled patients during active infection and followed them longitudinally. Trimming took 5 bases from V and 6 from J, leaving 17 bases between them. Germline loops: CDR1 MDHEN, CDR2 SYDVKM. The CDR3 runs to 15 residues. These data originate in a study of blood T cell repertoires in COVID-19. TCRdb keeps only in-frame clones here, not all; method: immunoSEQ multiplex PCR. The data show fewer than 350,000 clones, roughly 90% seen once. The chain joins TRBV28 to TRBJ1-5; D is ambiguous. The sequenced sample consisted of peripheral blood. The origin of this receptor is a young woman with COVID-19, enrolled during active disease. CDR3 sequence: CASSPEDGLFQPQHF. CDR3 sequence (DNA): TGTGCCAGCAGTCCCGAAGACGGACTATTTCAGCCCCAGCATTTT. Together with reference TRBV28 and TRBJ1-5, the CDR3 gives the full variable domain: DVKVTQSSRYLVKRTGEKVFLECVQDMDHENMFWYRQDPGLGLRLIYFSYDVKMKEKGDIPEGYSVSREKKERFSLILESASTNQTSMYLCASSPEDGLFQPQHFGDGTRLSIL.